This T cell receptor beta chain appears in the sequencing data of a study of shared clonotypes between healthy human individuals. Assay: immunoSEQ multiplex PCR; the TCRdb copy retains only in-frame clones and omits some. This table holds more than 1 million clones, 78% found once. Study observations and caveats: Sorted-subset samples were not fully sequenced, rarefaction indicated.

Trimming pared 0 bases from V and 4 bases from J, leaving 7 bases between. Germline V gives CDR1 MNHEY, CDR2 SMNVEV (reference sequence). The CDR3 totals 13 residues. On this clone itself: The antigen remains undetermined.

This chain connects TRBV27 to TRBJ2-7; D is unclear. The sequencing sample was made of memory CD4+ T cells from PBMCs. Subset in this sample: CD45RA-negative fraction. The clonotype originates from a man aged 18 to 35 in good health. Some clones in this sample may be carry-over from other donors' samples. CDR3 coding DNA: TGTGCCAGCAGTTTATCGCAGCAATACGAGCAGTACTTC. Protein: CASSLSQQYEQYF.